This T cell receptor beta chain was sequenced for a study of regulatory T cells in long-lasting Graves disease (dated by TCRdb to about 2021). With respect to the entire study: Persistent Graves' disease meant more than 5 years of antithyroid drug treatment with TSH receptor autoantibodies that stayed positive. Peripheral blood TCR sequencing and RNA sequencing compared persistent Graves' disease patients with newly diagnosed Graves' disease patients. The study took place in China and was registered as a clinical trial. A total of around 35 samples were covered by TCR sequencing, comprising some 13 persistent and around 20 newly diagnosed Graves' disease patients. Antithyroid drugs had been taken for approximately 9.7 years on average by persistent Graves' disease patients in the clinical cohort. The paper's findings and limits, for the study overall: Persistent patients shared more public clonotypes among themselves (around 2,700) than newly diagnosed patients did (about 970). The authors noted that the small sample size was a limitation that may lower accuracy. Peripheral blood alone was examined, since thyroid tissue, which constituted the primary lesion, could not be accessed. TRBV28, TRBJ1-2 and TRBJ2-5 were preferentially used in persistent disease, while TRBV20-1 and TRBJ2-1 were favored in newly diagnosed disease. Only the TCR beta chain was sequenced and analyzed. Lower TCR Shannon entropy and fewer highly expanded clones were observed in persistent Graves' disease patients than in newly diagnosed patients, which suggested clonal expansion.

The CDR3, cysteine through phenylalanine, is 13 amino acids long. This entry keeps only the CDR3 DNA: 39 bases, framed from base 1. V is shortened by 2 bases, J by 2 bases, and the region joining them spans 7 bases. The library was obtained by multiplex PCR. Sequencer: Illumina HiSeq 4000. iRepertoire HTBI primers and Arm-PCR amplification of CDR3 regions were used to construct TCR beta libraries. PCR products were gel purified before sequencing. Under the source paper's analysis protocol: Gene usage analysis of CDR3 amino acid clonotypes used the roughly 60 TRBV and approximately 13 TRBJ segments found across samples. Filtered high-quality paired reads were merged into contigs using COPE and FqMerger. BLAST was used to align contigs to the IMGT TRBV, TRBD and TRBJ reference genes, and CDR3 was defined following IMGT. Clonotypes above 0.1% frequency were classified as highly expanded clones. Shannon entropy served as the measure of repertoire diversity, while the Gini coefficient captured V-J evenness. A clonotype was considered public if more than one individual shared it. TCRdb applied fastp at Q25 and MiXCR to the public reads, then kept only in-frame beta chains. A single entry per CDR3 protein holds the most common genes and DNA from its merged rows. In this record, the V and J calls reflect TCRdb's handling and not the investigators' own analysis. This sample is represented by fewer than 600,000 distinct CDR3 sequences; roughly 22% of them were singletons. The top ten constitute less than 15% of the sample.

Per the publication, the time point label means: persistent/refractory GD, antithyroid drugs over 5 years with positive TRAb. RNA was extracted from PBMCs in TRIzol for both TCR sequencing and RNA sequencing. The diagnosis of Graves' disease followed American Thyroid Association guidelines. Patients were recruited from an endocrinology department in Xi'an, China. Each patient gave roughly 8.4 milliliters of peripheral blood, collected in an EDTA anticoagulant tube. Ficoll Paque Plus density gradient separation was used to isolate PBMCs, and no additional T cell sorting was done. An Agilent 2100 Bioanalyzer and agarose gel were used to check RNA quality, while a NanoDrop 2000 measured RNA concentration. This clonotype occurred a few times. Its antigen is currently not known. Per-nucleotide qualities are absent, and no much larger clonotype sits a single base away.

The clonotype comes from a female donor with Graves disease. The sequencing used peripheral blood mononuclear cells (PBMCs), collected when the disease was refractory, from a patient treated with antithyroid drugs. The sequence is built from TRBV12-3 or TRBV12-4 and TRBJ2-7, with the D gene uncertain. The CDR3 protein is CASSLSETYEQYF. The sequenced DNA is TGTGCCAGCAGTTTATCGGAAACCTACGAGCAGTACTTC.